These 18 T cell receptor beta chains share one sample of origin, sequenced in a study of OX40 agonist ivuxolimab in advanced cancers. The table came from immunoSEQ multiplex PCR; TCRdb's copy has only in-frame clones and leaves some out. This table holds some 50,000 clones, 81% found once. Sequences were derived from CD4+ or CD8+ T cells sorted from blood, sampled in a trial of the OX40 agonist ivuxolimab. These receptor sequences come from an adult with an advanced solid tumor such as melanoma, head and neck, liver or kidney cancer.

This chain connects TRBV28 to TRBJ1-1; weak D call: TRBD1 (6 bases). Germline lookup yields CDR1 MDHEN and CDR2 SYDVKM. With 2 bases removed from V and 4 bases from J, the gap between germline ends came to 11 bases. The length of the CDR3 is 14 residues. The CDR3 region is CASSLQGTGTEAFF. The CDR3 region has the DNA TGTGCCAGCAGTTTACAGGGGACGGGCACTGAAGCTTTCTTT.

The V gene is TRBV2, the J gene TRBJ1-1, with 11 bases fitting TRBD1. CDR3 length: 15 residues. Trimming removed 1 base from V and 5 bases from J; junction bases left unmatched: 3. CDR1 and CDR2 from the germline V gene are SNHLY and FYNNEI. Written as DNA, the CDR3 is TGTGCCAGCAGTGAAGGGACAGGGGGCGTGACTGAAGCTTTCTTT. Translating it yields CASSEGTGGVTEAFF.

This clone showed up just a few times. The genes are TRBV27 and TRBJ2-3; TRBD1 is a possible D gene (5 bases). The CDR3 has 14 amino acids. The V end lost 2 bases, the J end lost 2 bases, and 8 bases lay between the germline ends. The germline V gene has CDR1 MNHEY and CDR2 SMNVEV (reference sequence). CDR3 bases: TGTGCCAGCAGTTTACTTGGACACACAGATACGCAGTATTTT. As protein: CASSLLGHTDTQYF.

The chain uses TRBV6-5 and TRBJ1-2; TRBD1 matches 7 bases. This CDR3 region has 13 residues. Germline CDR1 reads MNHEY; CDR2 reads SVGAGI. Germline trimming cut 8 bases from V and 11 bases from J; bases unmatched to any gene: 14. Written as DNA, the CDR3 is TGTGCCAGCGGGGGACAGAGTTACGAGACGTACACCTTC. Protein sequence: CASGGQSYETYTF.

The V gene is TRBV10-3, the J gene TRBJ2-1, with D perhaps matching TRBD1 or TRBD2 (6 bases each). CDR3 length: 15 residues. The V gene lost 2 bases and the J gene lost 3 bases, with 11 bases spanning the gap. CDR1 ENHRY and CDR2 SYGVKD come from the germline V gene. The CDR3 loop reads CAISEGEGGYNEQFF. CDR3 coding DNA: TGTGCCATCAGTGAGGGCGAGGGGGGCTACAATGAGCAGTTCTTC.

This sequence joins TRBV5-1 and TRBJ1-3; D gene unclear. Germline CDR1 and CDR2: SGHRS and YFSETQ. Trimming removed 2 bases at V and 5 bases at J, with 20 bases between. The CDR3 is 17 residues long. The CDR3 DNA follows: TGCGCCAGCAGCTTTTCTCGGGTGGCAGGTGAGAGAAACACCATATATTTT. This encodes CASSFSRVAGERNTIYF.

This sequence joins TRBV6-5 and TRBJ2-1; TRBD2 matches 9 bases. CDR1 is MNHEY and CDR2 is SVGAGI in the germline V gene. The CDR3 contains 14 residues. Trimming cost V 2 bases and J 14 bases; bases outside gene matches: 10. The CDR3 nucleotides are TGTGCCAGCAGTTACAATAGCGGGGGCCGTGGGGAGTTCTTC. Translation gives CASSYNSGGRGEFF.

The chain employs TRBV4-1 and TRBJ2-7; either TRBD1 or TRBD2 may supply D (5 bases each). Germline V lookup: CDR1 MGHRA, CDR2 YSYEKL. The CDR3 totals 13 residues. With 1 base removed from V and 7 bases from J, the gap between germline ends came to 11 bases. The CDR3: CASSQAGREEQYF. The CDR3 nucleotides read TGCGCCAGCAGCCAAGCGGGGCGAGAGGAGCAGTACTTC.

The chain recombines TRBV30 with TRBJ1-1; 12 bases match TRBD1. Germline CDR1 reads GTSNPN; CDR2 reads SVGIG (reference sequence). The CDR3 runs to 16 residues. V trimming: 2 bases; J trimming: 2 bases; junction bases outside the gene matches: 6. CDR3 bases: TGTGCCTGGAGTAGCGGGACAGGGGGCTTTAACACTGAAGCTTTCTTT. This codes for CAWSSGTGGFNTEAFF.

This clone was counted only a few times. J is TRBJ1-1 and V is TRBV29-1; no firm D call. From germline, CDR1 is SQVTM and CDR2 ANQGSEA. Between the trimmed V and J ends, which lost 2 bases and 1 base, there was a span of 5 bases. This CDR3 has 12 amino acids. CDR3 bases: TGCAGCGTTGAAAAGGGGAACACTGAAGCTTTCTTT. This translates into CSVEKGNTEAFF. Full variable domain (remainder filled in from reference TRBV29-1 and TRBJ1-1): SAVISQKPSRDICQRGTSLTIQCQVDSQVTMMFWYRQQPGQSLTLIATANQGSEATYESGFVIDKFPISRPNLTFSTLTVSNMSPEDSSIYLCSVEKGNTEAFFGQGTRLTVV.

The V and J genes are TRBV28 and TRBJ2-5; the D gene is possibly TRBD1 (5 bases). CDR1 is MDHEN, CDR2 SYDVKM, per germline. Trimming removed 6 bases from V and 4 bases from J, with 15 bases in between. CDR3 length: 14 amino acids. The CDR3 reads CASSWMTESETQYF. DNA for the CDR3: TGTGCCAGCAGCTGGATGACAGAGTCAGAGACCCAGTACTTC.

The chain has TRBV29-1 and TRBJ1-5, with D perhaps TRBD1 (6 bases). V lost 6 bases and J 6 bases, leaving 18 bases between the germline ends. The CDR3 has 14 amino acids. Germline CDR1 SQVTM, CDR2 ANQGSEA. In DNA form, the CDR3 reads TGCAGCGTCTCAGGGCAGGGGAACGGTCAGCCCCAGCATTTT. Translated, it gives CSVSGQGNGQPQHF.

Only a few counts were recorded for this clone. The chain has TRBV18 and TRBJ2-1; unclear D gene. V shed 6 bases and J shed 4 bases, with 16 bases lying between them. This CDR3 has 15 amino acids. Germline V CDR1 and CDR2: KGHSH, LQKENI. CDR3 DNA: TGTGCCAGCTCCACTCCCGGGCAGACTTACAATGAGCAGTTCTTC. Translated: CASSTPGQTYNEQFF.

This clone rates as medium-sized (0.01 to 0.1%). J is TRBJ1-6 and V is TRBV5-1; no definite D call. Trimming removed 0 bases from V and 7 bases from J, with 11 bases in between. Per germline, CDR1 SGHRS and CDR2 YFSETQ. The CDR3 length is 15 residues. The CDR3 bases are TGCGCCAGCAGCTTGGCGGTGGATTTGAATTCACCCCTCCACTTT. Its protein product is CASSLAVDLNSPLHF.

V and J are TRBV9 and TRBJ2-1; 9 nucleotides line up with TRBD2. Trimming cost V 0 bases and J 3 bases; bases outside gene matches: 4. This CDR3 comprises 16 residues. Looked up from germline, CDR1 is SGDLS and CDR2 is YYNGEE. Here the CDR3 DNA reads TGTGCCAGCAGCGTAGGTCTAGCGGGAAACTACAATGAGCAGTTCTTC. Translating it yields CASSVGLAGNYNEQFF.

The J gene is TRBJ1-5, the V gene TRBV2, with D maybe TRBD1 (6 bases). The V end lost 4 bases, the J end lost 3 bases, and 10 bases lay between the germline ends. The CDR3 is made up of 14 amino acids. Germline V gene data show CDR1 as SNHLY and CDR2 as FYNNEI. For the CDR3, the DNA is TGTGCCAGCAGTGGGACAGTAGACAATCAGCCCCAGCATTTT. Protein sequence: CASSGTVDNQPQHF.

Turning to this clone: Sequence at one end of the junction differs from germline and may be a read error. This chain connects TRBV6-6 to TRBJ1-1; no clear D gene. The CDR3 length is 15 residues. CDR1 and CDR2 (germline): MNHNY, SVGAGI (reference sequence). In DNA, the CDR3 is TGTGCCAGCAGTCCCCTGGTAGCCATGAACACTAAAGCTTTCTTT. Translation gives CASSPLVAMNTKAFF.

This chain joins TRBV4-1 and TRBJ2-1, with 7 bases fitting TRBD2. The junction had 7 bases not matched to a gene; V was cut back by 5 bases and J by 0 bases. This CDR3 is 16 amino acids long. Germline CDR1 and CDR2: MGHRA and YSYEKL. Written as DNA, the CDR3 is TGCGCCAGCAGCTTATTAGCGGGTAGCTCCTACAATGAGCAGTTCTTC. Protein product: CASSLLAGSSYNEQFF.